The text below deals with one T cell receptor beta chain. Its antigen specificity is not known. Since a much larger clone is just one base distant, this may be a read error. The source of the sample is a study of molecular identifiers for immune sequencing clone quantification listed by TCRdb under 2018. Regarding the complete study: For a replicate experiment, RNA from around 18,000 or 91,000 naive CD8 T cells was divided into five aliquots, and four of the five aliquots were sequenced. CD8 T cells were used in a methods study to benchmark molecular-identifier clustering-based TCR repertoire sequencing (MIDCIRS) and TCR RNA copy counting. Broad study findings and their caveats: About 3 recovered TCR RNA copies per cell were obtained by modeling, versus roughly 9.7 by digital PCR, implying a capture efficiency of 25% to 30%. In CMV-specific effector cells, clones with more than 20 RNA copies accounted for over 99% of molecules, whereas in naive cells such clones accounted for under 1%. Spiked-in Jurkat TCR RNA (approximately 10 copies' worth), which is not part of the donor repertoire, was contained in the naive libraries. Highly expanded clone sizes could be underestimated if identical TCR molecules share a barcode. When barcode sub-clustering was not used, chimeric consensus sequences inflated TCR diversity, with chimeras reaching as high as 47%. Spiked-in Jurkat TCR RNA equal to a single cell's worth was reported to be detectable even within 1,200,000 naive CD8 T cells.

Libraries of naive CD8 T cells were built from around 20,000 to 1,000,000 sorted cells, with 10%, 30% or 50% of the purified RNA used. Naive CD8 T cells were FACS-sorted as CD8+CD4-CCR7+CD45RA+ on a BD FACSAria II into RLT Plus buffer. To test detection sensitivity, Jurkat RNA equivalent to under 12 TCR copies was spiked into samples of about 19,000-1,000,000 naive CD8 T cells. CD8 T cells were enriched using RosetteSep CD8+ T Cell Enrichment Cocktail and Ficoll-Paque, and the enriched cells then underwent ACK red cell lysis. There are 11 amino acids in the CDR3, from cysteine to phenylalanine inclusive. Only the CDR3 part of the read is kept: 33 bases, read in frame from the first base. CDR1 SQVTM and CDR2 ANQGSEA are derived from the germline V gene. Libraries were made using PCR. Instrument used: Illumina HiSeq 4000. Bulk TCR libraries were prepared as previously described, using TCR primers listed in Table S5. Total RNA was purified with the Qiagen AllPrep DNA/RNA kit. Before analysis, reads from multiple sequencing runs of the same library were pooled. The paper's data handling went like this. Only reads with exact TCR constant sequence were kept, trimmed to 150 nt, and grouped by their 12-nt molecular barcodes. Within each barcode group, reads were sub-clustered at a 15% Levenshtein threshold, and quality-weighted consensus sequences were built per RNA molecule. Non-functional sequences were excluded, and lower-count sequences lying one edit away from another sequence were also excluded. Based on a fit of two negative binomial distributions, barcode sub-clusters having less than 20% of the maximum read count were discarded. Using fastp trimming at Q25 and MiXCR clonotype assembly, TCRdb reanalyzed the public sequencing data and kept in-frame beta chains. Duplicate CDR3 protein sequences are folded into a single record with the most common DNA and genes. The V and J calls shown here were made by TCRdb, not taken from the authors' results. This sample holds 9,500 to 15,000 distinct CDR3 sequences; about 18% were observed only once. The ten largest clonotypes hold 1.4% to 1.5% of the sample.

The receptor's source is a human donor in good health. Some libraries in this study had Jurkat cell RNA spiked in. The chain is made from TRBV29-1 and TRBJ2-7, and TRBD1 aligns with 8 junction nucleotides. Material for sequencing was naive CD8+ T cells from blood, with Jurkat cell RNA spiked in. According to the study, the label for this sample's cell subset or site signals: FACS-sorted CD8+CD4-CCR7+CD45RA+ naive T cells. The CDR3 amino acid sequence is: CRAQGAYEQYF. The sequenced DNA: TGCCGCGCACAGGGGGCCTACGAGCAGTACTTC.